The source of this T cell receptor beta chain is a study of blood T cell repertoires in COVID-19. In the original workflow: Estimated nucleated cell counts came from reference gene primer amplification. Only in-frame clones appear in the TCRdb table, and some are missing; sequencing was by immunoSEQ multiplex PCR. V and J calls and clone size are given by that table; D and trimming were obtained from the DNA. The sample lists 400,000 to 450,000 clones, approximately 90% seen once, with about 1.6% in the top ten. Germline CDR1 and CDR2: SGHTA and FQGNSA. After removal of 5 bases from V and 7 bases from J, the junction contained 8 bases not matched to a gene. The CDR3 has 15 residues. Seattle participants joined during active infection and were tracked over time.

V gene TRBV7-2 combines with J gene TRBJ1-6; 7 bases map to TRBD1. The TCR originated in a middle-aged woman with COVID-19, enrolled during active disease. The material sequenced was peripheral blood. The CDR3 loop is CASSRDREDNSPLHF. In DNA, the CDR3 is TGTGCCAGCAGCCGCGACAGGGAAGACAATTCACCCCTCCACTTT.